This passage covers 27 T cell receptor beta chains from one sample sequenced in a study of identifying expanded T cells in peripheral blood. Sequencing used immunoSEQ multiplex PCR; TCRdb keeps in-frame clones, though not all of them. The sample consists of 75,000 to 90,000 clones, about 87% of them appearing once. The specimen sequenced was blood. The receptors come from a person aged 18-70 years in good health.

The chain has TRBV7-9 and TRBJ2-5, with 9 bases matching TRBD2. Per the germline V gene, CDR1 is SEHNR and CDR2 is FQNEAQ (reference sequence). This CDR3 comprises 13 residues. With 6 bases clipped from V and 4 bases from J, the junction kept 3 bases outside the gene matches. CDR3 nucleotide sequence: TGTGCCAGCAGTTTTAGCGGGAGAGAGACCCAGTACTTC. Amino acids: CASSFSGRETQYF.

The chain is built from TRBV5-4 and TRBJ2-5; 10 bases fit TRBD2. V dropped 3 bases and J dropped 4; count of bases not matched to a gene: 9. The CDR3 is made up of 16 amino acids. Looked up from germline, CDR1 is SGHNT and CDR2 is YYREEE (reference sequence). The CDR3 region is CASSSKAGGPGETQYF. CDR3 in DNA: TGTGCCAGCAGCTCCAAAGCGGGAGGGCCAGGAGAGACCCAGTACTTC. Full variable domain (rest looked up from reference TRBV5-4 and TRBJ2-5): ETGVTQSPTHLIKTRGQQVTLRCSSQSGHNTVSWYQQALGQGPQFIFQYYREEENGRGNFPPRFSGLQFPNYSSELNVNALELDDSALYLCASSSKAGGPGETQYFGPGTRLLVL.

This clone showed up just once. The genes are TRBV5-1 and TRBJ2-7; the match to TRBD2 covers 10 bases. This CDR3 comprises 15 residues. Losses at the gene ends were 4 bases for V and 7 bases for J; bases not matched to a gene: 11. CDR1 and CDR2 (germline): SGHRS, YFSETQ. The CDR3 loop reads CASSAHGTSEREQYF. Written as DNA, the CDR3 is TGCGCCAGCAGCGCCCACGGGACTAGCGAACGGGAGCAGTACTTC.

This chain links TRBV6-1 with TRBJ2-7; 7 positions agree with TRBD2. This CDR3 is built from 15 residues. From germline, CDR1 is MNHNS and CDR2 SASEGT. After removal of 5 bases from V and 2 bases from J, the junction contained 9 bases not matched to a gene. CDR3 region: CASSPGLAVTYEQYF. CDR3 coding DNA: TGTGCCAGCAGTCCTGGGCTAGCGGTAACCTACGAGCAGTACTTC.

The chain employs TRBV9 and TRBJ1-3, with D possibly matching TRBD1 (6 bases). This CDR3 spans 18 amino acids. Trimming left V 3 bases short and J 0 bases short, with 19 bases between. Looked up from germline, CDR1 is SGDLS and CDR2 is YYNGEE. The CDR3 bases are TGTGCCAGCAGCGCGTTCAGGGGCCTGTCCCTCTCTGGAAACACCATATATTTT. Translated: CASSAFRGLSLSGNTIYF.

CDR3 coding DNA: TGTGCCAGCAGGACCCAGGGGGTATACACTGAAGCTTTCTTT. As protein: CASRTQGVYTEAFF. V gene TRBV11-3 combines with J gene TRBJ1-1, with 7 positions matching TRBD1. V was clipped by 6 bases and J by 3 bases; unmatched bases: 7. The CDR3 loop spans 14 amino acids. CDR1 is SGHNT and CDR2 is YENEEA in the germline V gene.

The chain has TRBV7-2 and TRBJ2-3; D might be TRBD1 or TRBD2, each matching 6 bases. The CDR3 has 16 amino acids. CDR1 is SGHTA and CDR2 is FQGNSA in the germline V gene. With 3 bases removed from V and 8 bases from J, the gap between germline ends came to 21 bases. The CDR3 is CASSFTLLAIGGTQYF. Written as DNA, the CDR3 is TGTGCCAGCAGCTTTACGTTACTAGCTATAGGGGGTACGCAGTATTTT.

This rearrangement joins TRBV5-6 to TRBJ2-1; no definite D call. This CDR3 spans 14 amino acids. Deletions cut 0 bases from V and 0 bases from J, with 4 bases between. Germline loops: CDR1 SGHDT, CDR2 YYEEEE. CDR3 loop: CASSLGRSYNEQFF. The CDR3 DNA follows: TGTGCCAGCAGCTTGGGTCGCTCCTACAATGAGCAGTTCTTC.

The chain carries TRBV11-2 and TRBJ2-5; perhaps TRBD1 as D (7 bases). The CDR3 extends over 16 amino acids. Germline CDR1 reads SGHAT; CDR2 reads FQNNGV. The V end was cut by 5 bases, the J end by 7 bases, with 23 bases between. The CDR3 nucleotides read TGTGCCAGCAGCCTGGAGGACTTCGGCAGGGGGGCGACCCAGTACTTC. Protein: CASSLEDFGRGATQYF.

This rearrangement joins TRBV5-5 to TRBJ2-1; 8 bases match TRBD1. This CDR3 is built from 15 residues. The V segment lost 2 bases and the J segment 4 bases; nucleotides outside the gene matches: 5. Per the germline V gene, CDR1 is SGHKS and CDR2 is YYEKEE (reference sequence). Here the CDR3 reads CASSFRDRRYNEQFF. The DNA for the CDR3 is TGTGCCAGCAGCTTCCGGGACAGGCGATACAATGAGCAGTTCTTC.

This chain uses TRBV6-1 with TRBJ2-7; 11 positions agree with TRBD2. The germline CDR1 and CDR2 sequences are MNHNS and SASEGT. This CDR3 contains 15 residues. V dropped 6 bases and J dropped 3; count of bases not matched to a gene: 7. The CDR3 spells CASSPTSGGHYEQYF. CDR3 nucleotides: TGTGCCAGCAGCCCCACTAGCGGGGGACACTACGAGCAGTACTTC.

V and J are TRBV9 and TRBJ1-4, with D hard to call. The CDR3 has 15 residues. V lost 0 bases to trimming and J lost 0 bases, with 6 bases between them. The germline V gene has CDR1 SGDLS and CDR2 YYNGEE. CDR3 DNA sequence: TGTGCCAGCAGCGTAGGTCTGACAACTAATGAAAAACTGTTTTTT. This translates into CASSVGLTTNEKLFF.

This chain joins TRBV6-1 and TRBJ1-1; D is ambiguous. This CDR3 spans 12 amino acids. V shed 7 bases and J shed 0 bases, with 6 bases lying between them. In germline, CDR1 is MNHNS, CDR2 SASEGT. The CDR3 protein is CASIPLNTEAFF. The DNA of the CDR3 is TGTGCCAGCATCCCCCTGAACACTGAAGCTTTCTTT.

The chain is built from TRBV9 and TRBJ2-1; TRBD1 matches 7 bases. Looked up from germline, CDR1 is SGDLS and CDR2 is YYNGEE. With 0 bases clipped from V and 4 bases from J, the junction kept 13 bases outside the gene matches. The CDR3 runs to 18 residues. CDR3 loop: CASSVAMGWDRRYNEQFF. In DNA, the CDR3 is TGTGCCAGCAGCGTAGCCATGGGCTGGGACAGAAGGTACAATGAGCAGTTCTTC.

V is TRBV30 and J is TRBJ2-3; D is possibly TRBD2 (6 bases). CDR3 length equals 13 residues. V shed 5 bases and J shed 0 bases, with 9 bases lying between them. The germline CDR1 and CDR2 sequences are GTSNPN and SVGIG (reference sequence). CDR3 protein: CAWAGYSTDTQYF. In nucleotides, the CDR3 is TGTGCCTGGGCGGGGTATAGCACAGATACGCAGTATTTT.

The gene calls are TRBV29-1 and TRBJ2-7; 9 bases align to TRBD2. The CDR3 runs 15 residues. Germline assignment: CDR1 SQVTM and CDR2 ANQGSEA. Trimming at V came to 5 bases and at J to 4 bases, leaving 12 bases not matched to a gene. CDR3 region: CSVFGTPTSGYEQYF. The CDR3 DNA reads TGCAGCGTTTTCGGGACTCCGACTAGCGGTTACGAGCAGTACTTC.

This sequence joins TRBV2 and TRBJ2-2; 7 positions match TRBD2. V trimming: 6 bases; J trimming: 9 bases; junction bases outside the gene matches: 7. The germline CDR1 and CDR2 sequences are SNHLY and FYNNEI. The CDR3 has 13 amino acids. CDR3 in amino acids: CASRETSDRELFF. The CDR3 DNA follows: TGTGCCAGCAGGGAAACTAGCGATCGGGAGCTGTTTTTT.

The genes are TRBV19 and TRBJ2-5; D remains ambiguous. CDR1 is LNHDA and CDR2 is SQIVND in the germline V gene (reference sequence). The CDR3 sequence is 14 residues long. Trimming removed 3 bases at V and 2 bases at J, with 10 bases between. CDR3 amino acids: CASSISVAQETQYF. The CDR3 DNA reads as TGTGCCAGTAGTATTTCCGTAGCTCAAGAGACCCAGTACTTC.

V usage is TRBV7-3 and J usage is TRBJ2-5; D gene unclear. V was trimmed by 2 bases and J by 11 bases, leaving 15 bases between them. In germline, CDR1 is SGHTA, CDR2 FQGTGA. The CDR3 length is 13 residues. As DNA, the CDR3 is TGTGCCAGCAGCTTATCTTTTAGGACGGCTCAGTACTTC. Its translation: CASSLSFRTAQYF.

V gene TRBV9 combines with J gene TRBJ1-1; D gene ambiguous. The V end lost 3 bases, the J end lost 1 base, and 10 bases lay between the germline ends. This CDR3 has 14 amino acids. Germline V lookup: CDR1 SGDLS, CDR2 YYNGEE. This chain's CDR3 is CASSEGPPNTEAFF. The CDR3 region has the DNA TGTGCCAGCAGCGAGGGTCCCCCGAACACTGAAGCTTTCTTT.

This chain connects TRBV28 to TRBJ1-5; 9 bases map to TRBD1. Germline assignment: CDR1 MDHEN and CDR2 SYDVKM. Trimming cost V 6 bases and J 4 bases; bases outside gene matches: 4. The CDR3 spans 14 residues. The CDR3 is CASSLGQGNQPQHF. DNA of the CDR3: TGTGCCAGCAGCCTCGGACAGGGGAATCAGCCCCAGCATTTT.

The chain recombines TRBV27 with TRBJ2-3, with 9 bases matching TRBD1. V lost 6 bases, J lost 3 bases, and 10 bases stayed unmatched. The CDR3 spans 16 residues. Germline V gene sequence: CDR1 MNHEY, CDR2 SMNVEV (reference sequence). CDR3 sequence reads: CASRFLTGGGTDTQYF. CDR3 sequence (DNA): TGTGCCAGCAGATTCCTTACAGGGGGCGGAACAGATACGCAGTATTTT.

The chain recombines TRBV28 with TRBJ1-4; D ambiguous. Looked up from germline, CDR1 is MDHEN and CDR2 is SYDVKM. The CDR3 runs 14 residues. V lost 3 bases and J 8 bases, leaving 13 bases between the germline ends. Here the CDR3 DNA reads TGTGCCAGCAGTTTCGGAGGAGTTGGGGAAAAACTGTTTTTT. The encoded protein is CASSFGGVGEKLFF. The whole variable domain, filled in from reference TRBV28 and TRBJ1-4, reads DVKVTQSSRYLVKRTGEKVFLECVQDMDHENMFWYRQDPGLGLRLIYFSYDVKMKEKGDIPEGYSVSREKKERFSLILESASTNQTSMYLCASSFGGVGEKLFFGSGTQLSVL.

The chain combines TRBV25-1 with TRBJ2-7; the match to TRBD1 covers 8 bases. The germline V gene has CDR1 MGHDK and CDR2 SYGVNS. The ends lost 5 bases at V and 2 bases at J; junction bases unmatched: 11. The CDR3 loop spans 16 amino acids. The CDR3 region is CASSSYGQGKAYEQYF. In DNA, the CDR3 is TGTGCCAGCAGTAGTTACGGACAGGGAAAGGCCTACGAGCAGTACTTC.

The chain is built from TRBV4-1 and TRBJ1-1; 9 bases line up with TRBD1. V was clipped by 3 bases and J by 5 bases; unmatched bases: 4. The CDR3 loop spans 14 amino acids. CDR1 is MGHRA, CDR2 YSYEKL, per germline. The CDR3 loop is CASSQVQGATEAFF. CDR3 coding DNA: TGCGCCAGCAGCCAGGTACAGGGGGCGACTGAAGCTTTCTTT.

The rearrangement links TRBV2 to TRBJ1-3; possibly TRBD1 for D (5 bases). The V end lost 4 bases, the J end lost 4 bases, and 14 bases lay between the germline ends. Germline V lookup: CDR1 SNHLY, CDR2 FYNNEI. This CDR3 spans 15 amino acids. For the CDR3, the DNA is TGTGCCAGCAGTGCTCAGGGATCGGGAGGAAACACCATATATTTT. This gives the protein CASSAQGSGGNTIYF.

The rearrangement uses TRBV14 and TRBJ2-1; D is ambiguous. CDR1 and CDR2 from the germline V gene are SGHDN and FVKESK. This CDR3 has 15 residues. V lost 1 base, J lost 6 bases, and 13 bases lay in between. The CDR3 DNA reads TGTGCCAGCAGCCAAGTCCGTATATCAGTCAATGAGCAGTTCTTC. It is translated as CASSQVRISVNEQFF.